The 23 T cell receptor beta chains given below trace back to one sample, sequenced in a study of cytomegalovirus exposure and HLA in healthy donors (dated by TCRdb to 2017 to 2019). Library creation used the immunoSEQ multiplex PCR assay. For the multiplex PCR, a mixture combining 60 forward primers for TCR Vbeta segments and 13 reverse primers for TCR Jbeta segments was used. The table comes from immuneACCESS by way of TCRdb, which keeps in-frame sequences with V and J called. Part of the clones is missing from these tables; in studies checked, under half for an unresolved V gene and the rest for unknown reasons. The sample yields about 54,000 clones; 82% were counted once. Of the sample, roughly 3% is held by the ten largest clones. The material sequenced was PBMCs. All receptors come from a woman under 30 in good health and CMV-seronegative.

This clone was observed a single time. This chain uses TRBV9 with TRBJ1-2; 7 bases line up with TRBD1. Unmatched junction bases numbered 5, after V lost 3 bases and J lost 6 bases. The CDR3 consists of 13 residues. Germline loops: CDR1 SGDLS, CDR2 YYNGEE. The chain's CDR3 is CASSARQGHGYTF. The CDR3 DNA reads TGTGCCAGCAGCGCCAGACAGGGACATGGCTACACCTTC.

The CDR3 is CASSPLVFGRRDTGELFF. The DNA for the CDR3 is TGTGCCAGCTCACCCCTGGTCTTCGGGAGGAGGGACACCGGGGAGCTGTTTTTT. The chain combines TRBV18 with TRBJ2-2, with 7 nucleotides matching TRBD2. This CDR3 is 18 amino acids long. Germline V lookup: CDR1 KGHSH, CDR2 LQKENI. The V and J ends lost 3 bases and 3 bases, in that order; junction bases with no gene match: 13.

The rearrangement uses TRBV7-9 and TRBJ1-2, with 9 bases aligning to TRBD1. This CDR3 comprises 14 residues. In germline, CDR1 is SEHNR, CDR2 FQNEAQ (reference sequence). The V segment lost 5 bases and the J segment 8 bases; nucleotides outside the gene matches: 9. This CDR3 reads CASSAARTGDGYTF. CDR3 in DNA: TGTGCCAGCAGCGCCGCCCGGACAGGGGACGGCTACACCTTC. Supplemented by reference TRBV7-9 and TRBJ1-2, the full variable domain reads DTGVSQNPRHKITKRGQNVTFRCDPISEHNRLYWYRQTLGQGPEFLTYFQNEAQLEKSRLLSDRFSAERPKGSFSTLEIQRTEQGDSAMYLCASSAARTGDGYTFGSGTRLTVV.

The rearrangement uses TRBV30 and TRBJ1-2; 9 bases are shared with TRBD1. The V gene's germline CDR1 is GTSNPN and CDR2 SVGIG (reference sequence). The CDR3 has 15 amino acids. V shed 2 bases, J shed 4 bases, and the junction held 8 bases outside the gene matches. In DNA, the CDR3 is TGTGCCTGGAGTAGTTTGGACAGGGGTGGCTATGGCTACACCTTC. Protein: CAWSSLDRGGYGYTF.

The genes are TRBV2 and TRBJ2-7; D gene uncertain. CDR3 length: 12 residues. CDR1 and CDR2 (germline): SNHLY, FYNNEI. V lost 9 bases and J lost 1, with 10 bases in between. The CDR3: CASNTESYEQYF. Written as DNA, the CDR3 is TGTGCCAGTAATACTGAATCCTACGAGCAGTACTTC.

The rearrangement uses TRBV7-2 and TRBJ1-3; 10 nucleotides align to TRBD1. The germline V gene has CDR1 SGHTA and CDR2 FQGNSA. Trimming at V came to 5 bases and at J to 5 bases, leaving 12 bases not matched to a gene. The CDR3 consists of 17 residues. This chain's CDR3 is CASSALTGGTFRNTIYF. The CDR3 DNA follows: TGTGCCAGCAGCGCCTTGACAGGGGGCACCTTTAGAAACACCATATATTTT. Looking up the rest from reference TRBV7-2 and TRBJ1-3 gives the full variable domain: GAGVSQSPSNKVTEKGKDVELRCDPISGHTALYWYRQSLGQGLEFLIYFQGNSAPDKSGLPSDRFSAERTGGSVSTLTIQRTQQEDSAVYLCASSALTGGTFRNTIYFGEGSWLTVV.

There are a few counts of this clone. In the same sample, other DNA sequences code for this CDR3. The chain links TRBV28 to TRBJ2-6; D not certain. The CDR3 extends over 15 amino acids. Germline CDR1 and CDR2: MDHEN and SYDVKM. V lost 5 bases and J 0 bases, leaving 8 bases between the germline ends. CDR3 amino acids: CASSNRVSGANVLTF. CDR3 coding DNA: TGTGCCAGCAGTAACAGAGTCTCTGGGGCCAACGTCCTGACTTTC.

J is TRBJ2-5 and V is TRBV18, with TRBD1 identical over 10 bases. There are 14 residues in the CDR3. V gave up 3 bases and J gave up 5 bases; unmatched junction bases: 3. The V gene's germline CDR1 is KGHSH and CDR2 LQKENI. The CDR3 loop reads CASSPPGQGETQYF. The DNA for the CDR3 is TGTGCCAGCTCACCGCCGGGACAGGGGGAGACCCAGTACTTC.

V is TRBV7-8 and J is TRBJ1-5; D is unclear. Trimming took 1 base from V and 6 from J, leaving 7 bases between them. CDR3 length equals 13 residues. Germline V lookup: CDR1 SGHVS, CDR2 FQNEAQ. Here the CDR3 DNA reads TGTGCCAGCAGCTTAGGGCGGAGTCAGCCCCAGCATTTT. Protein: CASSLGRSQPQHF. Full variable domain (rest looked up from reference TRBV7-8 and TRBJ1-5): GAGVSQSPRYKVAKRGQDVALRCDPISGHVSLFWYQQALGQGPEFLTYFQNEAQLDKSGLPSDRFFAERPEGSVSTLKIQRTQQEDSAVYLCASSLGRSQPQHFGDGTRLSIL.

The rearrangement uses TRBV6-5 and TRBJ1-1, with a tentative D call TRBD1 (6 bases). The V end lost 0 bases, the J end lost 11 bases, and 13 bases lay between the germline ends. CDR3 size: 13 residues. The V gene's germline CDR1 is MNHEY and CDR2 SVGAGI. CDR3 amino acids: CASSYSLGGAAFF. In DNA, the CDR3 is TGTGCCAGCAGTTACTCGCTGGGGGGGGCGGCTTTCTTT.

The chain has TRBV28 and TRBJ1-5; possible D gene TRBD1, 5 bases. V gave up 9 bases and J gave up 6 bases, with 24 bases separating them. From germline, CDR1 is MDHEN and CDR2 SYDVKM. This CDR3 is 16 amino acids long. CDR3 in amino acids: CASLTRVRVEVQPQHF. The CDR3 bases are TGTGCCAGTCTAACCCGGGTCAGGGTAGAAGTTCAGCCCCAGCATTTT.

J is TRBJ2-7 and V is TRBV5-1, with 13 bases matching TRBD2. J was trimmed by 4 bases and V by 0 bases; bases with no gene match: 7. The CDR3 loop spans 17 amino acids. Germline CDR1 reads SGHRS; CDR2 reads YFSETQ. This chain's CDR3 is CASSLVGGLAGPYEQYF. In nucleotides, the CDR3 is TGCGCCAGCAGCTTGGTGGGGGGACTAGCGGGACCTTACGAGCAGTACTTC.

The chain joins TRBV2 to TRBJ1-1, with 9 nucleotides matching TRBD1. The germline V gene has CDR1 SNHLY and CDR2 FYNNEI. This CDR3 comprises 14 residues. V was clipped by 6 bases and J by 0 bases; unmatched bases: 2. The CDR3 protein is CASRGDRVNTEAFF. For the CDR3, the DNA is TGTGCCAGCAGGGGGGACAGGGTGAACACTGAAGCTTTCTTT.

The chain links TRBV10-3 to TRBJ2-2; TRBD1 matches at 8 bases. CDR1 ENHRY and CDR2 SYGVKD come from the germline V gene. J was trimmed by 1 base and V by 11 bases; bases with no gene match: 6. CDR3 length: 14 amino acids. As DNA, the CDR3 is TGTGCCGTCTTAGGACAGGGGAACACCGGGGAGCTGTTTTTT. This gives the protein CAVLGQGNTGELFF.

The chain links TRBV27 to TRBJ1-2, with TRBD1 identical over 8 bases. This CDR3 has 15 residues. The V and J ends lost 1 base and 8 bases, in that order; junction bases with no gene match: 9. CDR1 and CDR2 (germline): MNHEY, SMNVEV (reference sequence). This chain's CDR3 is CASSLLGQGAGGYTF. Written as DNA, the CDR3 is TGTGCCAGCAGTTTATTGGGCCAGGGGGCTGGCGGCTACACCTTC.

There are a few counts of this clone. The rearrangement links TRBV28 to TRBJ2-7; TRBD1 matches 9 bases. The CDR3 sequence is 15 residues long. Germline V gene data show CDR1 as MDHEN and CDR2 as SYDVKM. V trimming: 7 bases; J trimming: 2 bases; junction bases outside the gene matches: 9. CDR3 DNA: TGTGCCAGCAAACAGGGGGCCTCCCGAGCCTACGAGCAGTACTTC. Translating gives CASKQGASRAYEQYF.

In this sample, this clone turned up a few times. The V gene is TRBV19, the J gene TRBJ1-2, with TRBD1 as a possible D gene (5 bases). The CDR3 contains 15 residues. Trimming pared 3 bases from V and 1 base from J, leaving 12 bases between. Germline V gene sequence: CDR1 LNHDA, CDR2 SQIVND (reference sequence). CDR3 amino acids: CASSMNSGNNYGYTF. CDR3 nucleotides: TGTGCCAGTAGTATGAACTCAGGGAATAACTATGGCTACACCTTC.

Only one count was recorded for this clone. CDR3 nucleotides: TGCGCCAGCAGCTTAGCGGGAGGGCCGGGGGAGCAGTACTTC. This sequence encodes CASSLAGGPGEQYF. The rearrangement uses TRBV5-1 and TRBJ2-7, with TRBD2 identical over 10 bases. The V segment lost 2 bases and the J segment 7 bases; nucleotides outside the gene matches: 6. The V gene's germline CDR1 is SGHRS and CDR2 YFSETQ. This CDR3 region has 14 residues.

The chain combines TRBV4-2 with TRBJ2-2, with D possibly matching TRBD2 (6 bases). Trimming took 3 bases from V and 7 from J, leaving 12 bases between them. The CDR3 extends over 14 amino acids. The germline gives CDR1 LGHNA, CDR2 YNFKEQ. The CDR3 reads CASSQRSGSGELFF. CDR3 nucleotide sequence: TGTGCCAGCAGCCAGCGGTCCGGGAGCGGGGAGCTGTTTTTT.

The rearrangement links TRBV19 to TRBJ2-1, with D perhaps matching TRBD1 (5 bases). CDR3 length equals 16 residues. Deletions cut 6 bases from V and 0 bases from J, with 15 bases between. Germline assignment: CDR1 LNHDA and CDR2 SQIVND (reference sequence). The DNA of the CDR3 is TGTGCCAGTAGCGGTACAGGACCAAGCTCCTACAATGAGCAGTTCTTC. It yields the protein CASSGTGPSSYNEQFF.

A remark on this clone: The junction differs from germline at one of its ends, possibly a read error. The V and J genes are TRBV15 and TRBJ2-5; the D gene is possibly TRBD1 (5 bases). Germline V lookup: CDR1 LNHNV, CDR2 YYDKDF (reference sequence). The CDR3 covers 14 residues. CDR3 sequence reads: CATSRAAEGVAPNF. The CDR3 DNA sequence: TGTGCCACCAGCAGAGCCGCCGAAGGGGTAGCACCGAACTTC.

The rearrangement joins TRBV29-1 to TRBJ2-4; TRBD2 matches 13 bases. CDR3 length equals 17 residues. Germline CDR1 and CDR2: SQVTM and ANQGSEA. Germline trimming cut 6 bases from V and 5 bases from J; bases unmatched to any gene: 13. CDR3 DNA: TGCAGCGTGGACCCGGGACTAGCGGGGTCGGGCCAAAACATTCAGTACTTC. Protein: CSVDPGLAGSGQNIQYF.

V is TRBV7-9 and J is TRBJ2-5; 7 nucleotides agree with TRBD2. The J call may be mistaken, given a closer DNA end match to TRBJ2-7. Germline V lookup: CDR1 SEHNR, CDR2 FQNEAQ (reference sequence). The CDR3 is 15 residues long. In DNA, the CDR3 is TGTGCCAGCAGCTTAGTGGGCGGGAGCTCCTACGAGCAGTACTTC. Encoded protein: CASSLVGGSSYEQYF.